This T cell receptor (beta chain) emerged from a study of blood T cell repertoires in COVID-19 (dated by TCRdb to the early 2020s). The study in broad terms: Samples from collaborators originated in the United States, Italy and Spain and spanned both the acute and convalescent phases of COVID-19. The prospective study material was composed of cDNA or gDNA derived from T cells, B-cell-depleted T cells, or PBMCs. Deeply sampled blood TCRbeta repertoires from subjects exposed to, actively infected with, or recovered from COVID-19 were included in the dataset. The repertoires were made available in a free public database intended to serve as a resource for research on the immune response to SARS-CoV-2. The samples were drawn from the first 160 participants of the ongoing ImmuneRACE study and from about 1,200 subjects provided by 6 global collaborators. A de-identified subject ID, COVID-19 status, age in years and sex were almost always included in the sample metadata. Where HLA class I and class II types were available, the types were taken from metadata supplied by the sample provider, not from assay-based typing.

This clone came up a few times. No antigen is known for it. There are no base qualities to consult, and no much larger clone falls within one base. CDR1 and CDR2, per the germline V gene, are ENHRY and SYGVKD. Deletion took 7 bases off V and 0 bases off J, with a span of 11 bases between the germline ends. There are 14 amino acids in the CDR3, from cysteine to phenylalanine inclusive. Only the CDR3 part of the read is kept: 42 bases, read in frame from the first base. The immunoSEQ Assay, a bias-controlled multiplex PCR, was used to amplify TCRbeta CDR3 regions from genomic DNA. On the study's bioinformatics: Nucleated cell counts per sample were estimated from amplification of reference gene primers within the assay. Sequence reads were collapsed and filtered to measure the absolute abundance of every unique TCRbeta CDR3 rearrangement. For each sample, productive Simpson clonality was calculated by taking the square root of Simpson's diversity index across productive rearrangements. Drawn from immuneACCESS, this table holds only the in-frame rearrangements with V and J called that TCRdb kept. Clones are partly lost; checked studies trace under half to an unresolved V gene and leave the rest unexplained. V, J and clone size reflect that table, while D and trimming were determined from the DNA. This sample gives around 150,000 clones in total; 70% to 90% of them show up just once. Approximately 5% of the sample goes to the ten largest clones.

Collaborating institutions collected whole blood in K2EDTA tubes following their own protocols. For TCRbeta analysis, collaborator samples were shipped as frozen whole blood, as isolated PBMCs, or as DNA extracted from either sample type. General findings and caveats noted by the study authors: The quantity of clinical and demographic metadata differed by source and by participant and was supplied without curation.

The chain couples TRBV10-3 to TRBJ2-3; 5 matching bases give a weak D call of TRBD1. The sequencing input was peripheral blood. The sequence was collected from a woman aged 45-65 years with acute or convalescent COVID-19. The DNA sequence follows: TGTGCCATCAAGGGGTCTTTCAGCACAGATACGCAGTATTTT. This is translated as CAIKGSFSTDTQYF.